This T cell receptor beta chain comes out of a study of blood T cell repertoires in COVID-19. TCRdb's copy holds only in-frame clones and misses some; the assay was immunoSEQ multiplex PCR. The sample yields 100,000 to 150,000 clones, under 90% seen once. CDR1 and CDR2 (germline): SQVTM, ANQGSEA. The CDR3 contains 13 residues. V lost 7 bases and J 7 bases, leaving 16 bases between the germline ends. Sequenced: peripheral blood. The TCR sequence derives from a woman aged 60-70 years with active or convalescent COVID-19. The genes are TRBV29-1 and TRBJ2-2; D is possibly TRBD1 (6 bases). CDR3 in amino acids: CSARDTTNGELFF. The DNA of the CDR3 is TGCAGCGCTCGGGACACAACCAACGGGGAGCTGTTTTTT.